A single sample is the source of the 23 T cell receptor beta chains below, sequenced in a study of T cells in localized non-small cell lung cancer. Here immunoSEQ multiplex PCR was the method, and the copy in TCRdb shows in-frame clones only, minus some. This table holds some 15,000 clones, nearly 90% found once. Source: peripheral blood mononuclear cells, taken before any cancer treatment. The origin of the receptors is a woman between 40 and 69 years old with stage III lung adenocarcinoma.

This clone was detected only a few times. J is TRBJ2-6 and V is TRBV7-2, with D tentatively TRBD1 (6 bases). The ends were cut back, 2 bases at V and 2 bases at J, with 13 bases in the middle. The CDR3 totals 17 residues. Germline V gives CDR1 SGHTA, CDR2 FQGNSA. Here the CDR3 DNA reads TGTGCCAGCAGCTTATATCCCAGGGGTGCTGGGGCCAACGTCCTGACTTTC. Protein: CASSLYPRGAGANVLTF.

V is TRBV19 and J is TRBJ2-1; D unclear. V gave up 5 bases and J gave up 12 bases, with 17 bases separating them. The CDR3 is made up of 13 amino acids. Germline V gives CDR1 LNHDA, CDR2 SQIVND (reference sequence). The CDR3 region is CASSSRPKERQFF. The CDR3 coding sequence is TGTGCCAGTAGTTCGAGACCAAAAGAGCGGCAGTTCTTC.

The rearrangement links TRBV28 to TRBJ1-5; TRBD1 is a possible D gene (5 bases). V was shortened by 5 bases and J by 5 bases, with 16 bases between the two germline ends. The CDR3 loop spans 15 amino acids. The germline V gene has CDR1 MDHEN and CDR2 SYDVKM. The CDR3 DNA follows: TGTGCCAGCAGTATCGACAGCGGGGGGGATCAGCCCCAGCATTTT. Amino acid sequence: CASSIDSGGDQPQHF.

The CDR3: CASSFRVNSYEQYF. In DNA, the CDR3 is TGTGCCAGCAGCTTTAGGGTGAACTCCTACGAGCAGTACTTC. The rearrangement links TRBV7-2 to TRBJ2-7, with no clear D. The germline gives CDR1 SGHTA, CDR2 FQGNSA. V was cut by 3 bases and J by 0 bases, with 9 bases left in between. The CDR3 totals 14 residues.

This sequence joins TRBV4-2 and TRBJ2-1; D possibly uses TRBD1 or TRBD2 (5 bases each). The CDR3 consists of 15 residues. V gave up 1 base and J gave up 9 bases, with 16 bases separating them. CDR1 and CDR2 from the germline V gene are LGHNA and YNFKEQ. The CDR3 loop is CASSQGRGFGGEQFF. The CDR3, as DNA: TGTGCCAGCAGCCAAGGTCGGGGCTTTGGCGGTGAGCAGTTCTTC.

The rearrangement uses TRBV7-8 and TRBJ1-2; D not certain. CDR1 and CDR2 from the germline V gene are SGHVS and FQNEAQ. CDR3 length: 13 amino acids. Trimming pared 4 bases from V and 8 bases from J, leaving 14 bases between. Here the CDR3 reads CASSSGRLEGYTF. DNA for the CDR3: TGTGCCAGCAGCTCGGGCCGTCTCGAGGGCTACACCTTC. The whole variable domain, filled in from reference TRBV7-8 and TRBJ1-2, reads GAGVSQSPRYKVAKRGQDVALRCDPISGHVSLFWYQQALGQGPEFLTYFQNEAQLDKSGLPSDRFFAERPEGSVSTLKIQRTQQEDSAVYLCASSSGRLEGYTFGSGTRLTVV.

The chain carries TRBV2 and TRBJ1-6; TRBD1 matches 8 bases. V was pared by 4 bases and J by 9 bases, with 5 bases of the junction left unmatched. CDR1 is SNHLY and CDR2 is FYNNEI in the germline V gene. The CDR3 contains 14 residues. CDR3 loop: CASSVRTGSSPLHF. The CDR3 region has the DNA TGTGCCAGCAGTGTCAGGACAGGGAGTTCACCCCTCCACTTT.

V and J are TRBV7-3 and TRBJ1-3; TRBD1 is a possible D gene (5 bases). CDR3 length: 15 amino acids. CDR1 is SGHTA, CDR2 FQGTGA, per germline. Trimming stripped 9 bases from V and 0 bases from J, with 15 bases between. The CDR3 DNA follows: TGTGCCAGACCTTGGGGGGGTATCTCTGGAAACACCATATATTTT. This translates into CARPWGGISGNTIYF.

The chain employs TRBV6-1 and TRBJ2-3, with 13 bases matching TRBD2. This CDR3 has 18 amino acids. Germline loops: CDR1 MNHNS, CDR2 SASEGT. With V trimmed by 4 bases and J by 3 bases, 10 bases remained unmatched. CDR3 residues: CASSVFLGLAGATDTQYF. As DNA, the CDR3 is TGTGCCAGCAGTGTTTTTCTTGGACTAGCGGGAGCGACAGATACGCAGTATTTT.

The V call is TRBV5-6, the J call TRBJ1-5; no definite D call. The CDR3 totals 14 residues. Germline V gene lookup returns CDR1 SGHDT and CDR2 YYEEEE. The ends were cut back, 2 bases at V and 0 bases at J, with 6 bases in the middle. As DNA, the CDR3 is TGTGCCAGCAGCTTAGGTTATAGCAATCAGCCCCAGCATTTT. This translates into CASSLGYSNQPQHF.

This CDR3 is CASSLSRAYNREQYF. CDR3 in DNA: TGCGCCAGCAGCTTGTCTCGGGCCTACAACCGGGAGCAGTACTTC. The chain joins TRBV5-1 to TRBJ2-7; no firm D call. Germline V gene data show CDR1 as SGHRS and CDR2 as YFSETQ. This CDR3 is built from 15 residues. The V end lost 1 base, the J end lost 7 bases, and 18 bases lay between the germline ends. The full variable domain, in which reference TRBV5-1 and TRBJ2-7 provide the parts outside the CDR3, is KAGVTQTPRYLIKTRGQQVTLSCSPISGHRSVSWYQQTPGQGLQFLFEYFSETQRNKGNFPGRFSGRQFSNSRSEMNVSTLELGDSALYLCASSLSRAYNREQYFGPGTRLTVT.

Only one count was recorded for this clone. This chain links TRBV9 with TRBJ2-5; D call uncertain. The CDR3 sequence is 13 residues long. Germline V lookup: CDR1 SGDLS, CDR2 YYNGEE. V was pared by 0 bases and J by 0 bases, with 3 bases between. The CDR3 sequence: CASSVGDQETQYF. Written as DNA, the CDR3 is TGTGCCAGCAGCGTAGGGGACCAAGAGACCCAGTACTTC.

CDR3 DNA sequence: TGTGCCAGCAGCCGTTTTCCAGGAGCCAATCAGCCCCAGCATTTT. This gives the protein CASSRFPGANQPQHF. The J gene is TRBJ1-5, the V gene TRBV11-3; no reliable D call. Per germline, CDR1 SGHNT and CDR2 YENEEA. This CDR3 has 15 amino acids. The V end was cut by 5 bases, the J end by 3 bases, with 14 bases between.

The CDR3 DNA is TGTGCCATCAGTGAGTCGAAGTGGGAGACCCAGTACTTC. Translation gives CAISESKWETQYF. This chain joins TRBV10-3 and TRBJ2-5; D is undetermined. This CDR3 comprises 13 residues. V gave up 0 bases and J gave up 5 bases, with 7 bases separating them. From germline, CDR1 is ENHRY and CDR2 SYGVKD.

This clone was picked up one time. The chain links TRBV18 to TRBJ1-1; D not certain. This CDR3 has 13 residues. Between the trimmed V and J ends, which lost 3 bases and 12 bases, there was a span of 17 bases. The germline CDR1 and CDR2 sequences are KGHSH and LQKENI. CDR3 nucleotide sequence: TGTGCCAGCTCACCTTCCAGCGATGGGAGATCTTTCTTT. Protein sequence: CASSPSSDGRSFF. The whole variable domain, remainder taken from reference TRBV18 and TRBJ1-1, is NAGVMQNPRHLVRRRGQEARLRCSPMKGHSHVYWYRQLPEEGLKFMVYLQKENIIDESGMPKERFSAEFPKEGPSILRIQQVVRGDSAAYFCASSPSSDGRSFFGQGTRLTVV.

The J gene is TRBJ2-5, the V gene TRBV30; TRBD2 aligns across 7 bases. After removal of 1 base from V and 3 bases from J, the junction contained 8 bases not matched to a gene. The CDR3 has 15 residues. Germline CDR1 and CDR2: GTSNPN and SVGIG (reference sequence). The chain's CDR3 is CAWSDQAGTKETQYF. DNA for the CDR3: TGTGCCTGGAGTGACCAAGCCGGGACTAAAGAGACCCAGTACTTC.

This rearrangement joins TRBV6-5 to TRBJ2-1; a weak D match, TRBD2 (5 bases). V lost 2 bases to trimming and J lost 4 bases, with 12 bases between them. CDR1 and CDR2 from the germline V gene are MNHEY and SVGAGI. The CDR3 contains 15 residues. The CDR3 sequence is CASSYRAGGYNEQFF. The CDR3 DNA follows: TGTGCCAGCAGTTACCGGGCAGGAGGTTACAATGAGCAGTTCTTC.

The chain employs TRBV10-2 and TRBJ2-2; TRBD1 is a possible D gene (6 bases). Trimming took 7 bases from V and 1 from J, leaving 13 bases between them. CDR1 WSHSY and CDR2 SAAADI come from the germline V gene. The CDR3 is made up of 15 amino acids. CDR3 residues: CASNSGRGNTGELFF. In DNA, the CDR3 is TGCGCCAGCAACTCTGGCAGGGGGAACACCGGGGAGCTGTTTTTT.

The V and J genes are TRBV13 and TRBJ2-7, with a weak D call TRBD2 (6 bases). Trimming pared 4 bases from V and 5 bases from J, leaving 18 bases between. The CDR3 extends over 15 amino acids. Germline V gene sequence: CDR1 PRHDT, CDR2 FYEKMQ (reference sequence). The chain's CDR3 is CASSSRRDSEDEQYF. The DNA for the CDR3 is TGTGCCAGCAGCTCCCGCAGGGACTCCGAGGACGAGCAGTACTTC. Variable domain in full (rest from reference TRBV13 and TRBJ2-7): AAGVIQSPRHLIKEKRETATLKCYPIPRHDTVYWYQQGPGQDPQFLISFYEKMQSDKGSIPDRFSAQQFSDYHSELNMSSLELGDSALYFCASSSRRDSEDEQYFGPGTRLTVT.

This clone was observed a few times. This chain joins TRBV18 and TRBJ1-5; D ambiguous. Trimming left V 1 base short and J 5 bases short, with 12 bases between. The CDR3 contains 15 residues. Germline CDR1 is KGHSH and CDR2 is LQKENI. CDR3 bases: TGTGCCAGCTCACCACAAGGAAACCGTGATCAGCCCCAGCATTTT. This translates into CASSPQGNRDQPQHF. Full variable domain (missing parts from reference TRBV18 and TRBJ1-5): NAGVMQNPRHLVRRRGQEARLRCSPMKGHSHVYWYRQLPEEGLKFMVYLQKENIIDESGMPKERFSAEFPKEGPSILRIQQVVRGDSAAYFCASSPQGNRDQPQHFGDGTRLSIL.

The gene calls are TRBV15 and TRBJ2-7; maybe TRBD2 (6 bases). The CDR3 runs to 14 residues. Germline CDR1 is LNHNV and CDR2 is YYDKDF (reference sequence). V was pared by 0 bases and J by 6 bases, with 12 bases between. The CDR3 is CATSRDWREFEQYF. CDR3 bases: TGTGCCACCAGCAGAGATTGGAGGGAATTCGAGCAGTACTTC.

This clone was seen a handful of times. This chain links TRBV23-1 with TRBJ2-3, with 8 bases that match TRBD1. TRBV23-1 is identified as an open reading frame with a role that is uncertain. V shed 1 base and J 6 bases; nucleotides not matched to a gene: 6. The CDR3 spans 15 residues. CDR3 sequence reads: CASSQWTGQEDTQYF. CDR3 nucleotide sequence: TGCGCCAGCAGTCAATGGACAGGGCAGGAGGATACGCAGTATTTT.

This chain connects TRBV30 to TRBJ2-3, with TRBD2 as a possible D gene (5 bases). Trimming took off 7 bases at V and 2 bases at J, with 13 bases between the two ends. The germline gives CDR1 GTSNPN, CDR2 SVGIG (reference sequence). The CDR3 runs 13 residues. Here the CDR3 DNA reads TGTGCCTACAGTGCTAGCTTCACAGATACGCAGTATTTT. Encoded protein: CAYSASFTDTQYF.